This entry is about one T cell receptor beta chain. The CDR3 loop spans 14 amino acids. CDR1 is LGHDT, CDR2 YNNKEL, per germline (reference sequence). The trim removed 4 bases at V and 1 base at J, leaving 2 bases unmatched. This entry is derived from a study of blood T cell repertoires in COVID-19. Study at large: PBMCs, B-cell-depleted T cells, or T cells were the source of the cDNA or gDNA that made up the material.

Original processing notes: Estimated nucleated cell counts came from reference gene primer amplification. Clones were sequenced by immunoSEQ multiplex PCR, and TCRdb holds only the in-frame ones, with some missing. From that table come the V and J calls and clone size; the DNA was used to work out D and trimming. The sample records about 58,000 clones, roughly nine tenths being singletons. The sample taken for sequencing was peripheral blood. The chain couples TRBV3-1 (or the pseudogene TRBV3-2) to TRBJ1-1, with 8 bases identical to TRBD1. The sequence was obtained from a woman in her sixties or seventies with active COVID-19. This chain's CDR3 is CASSPTGANTEAFF. Here the CDR3 DNA reads TGTGCCAGCAGCCCGACAGGGGCGAACACTGAAGCTTTCTTT.